This T cell receptor beta chain was captured in a study of blood T cell repertoires in COVID-19. For the study at large: The cDNA or gDNA used as material had been derived from T cells, B-cell-depleted T cells, or PBMCs.

In the authors' workflow: The authors estimated nucleated cell counts from reference gene primer amplification. Clones were sequenced by immunoSEQ multiplex PCR, and TCRdb holds only the in-frame ones, with some missing. That table furnishes V, J and clone size, whereas the DNA furnished D and trimming. The sample has 50,000 or so clones, more than 70% seen once. Trimming took off 6 bases at V and 5 bases at J, with 11 bases between the two ends. The CDR3 runs 13 residues. The J gene is TRBJ1-5, the V gene TRBV12-3 or TRBV12-4, with D possibly TRBD1 on 6 matching bases. The sample consisted of peripheral blood. This TCR derives from an elderly woman with acute or convalescent COVID-19. As DNA, the CDR3 is TGTGCCAGCAGATCACAGGGCGATCAGCCCCAGCATTTT. Its translation is CASRSQGDQPQHF.